This is a list of T cell receptor beta chains from one sample in a study of T-cell reconstitution after alpha-beta-depleted transplantation in children. TCRdb used MiXCR to reprocess the PCR reads, holding one entry per CDR3 protein. The sample records fewer than 750,000 distinct CDR3 sequences, about 23% being singletons. Sequences were derived from PBMCs, mostly from graft donor cells, sampled 360 days after TCRalphabeta/CD19-depleted stem cell transplant. Receptors originate from a boy younger than two who had a stem cell transplant for acute myeloid leukemia, so the T cells may come from the graft donor. The CDR3 runs from the conserved cysteine through the conserved F or W. The D gene is left open where the match is weak. Where a row states a size, it is once, few, many or the class of an expanded clone; other rows omit it.

-	TRBV15	-	TRBJ2-1	TGTGCCACCAGCAGAGATCTCCCGGGACCTCGCTACAATGAGCAGTTCTTC	CATSRDLPGPRYNEQFF
few	TRBV20-1	-	TRBJ2-2	TGCAGTGCTGCGGAGGCCCCCGGGGAGCTGTTTTTT	CSAAEAPGELFF
few	TRBV15	-	TRBJ2-6	TGTGCCACCAGCAGGTCGGTCTCTGGGGCCAACGTCCTGACTTTC	CATSRSVSGANVLTF
few	TRBV6-1	-	TRBJ2-3	TGTGCCAGCACCCCGACCGGCGGGGTTAGAAGCACAGATACGCAGTATTTT	CASTPTGGVRSTDTQYF
-	TRBV28	-	TRBJ2-3	TGTGCCAGCAGTTTAAAGGGGCAGGGGACAGATACGCAGTATTTT	CASSLKGQGTDTQYF
-	TRBV6-5	-	TRBJ2-2	TGTGCCACCAGACGGGGGATCGGGGAGCTGTTTTTT	CATRRGIGELFF
few	TRBV12-3/TRBV12-4	TRBD1	TRBJ1-5	TGTGCCAGCAGTTGGGACAGGGTCAATCAGCCCCAGCATTTT	CASSWDRVNQPQHF
many	TRBV4-3	TRBD1	TRBJ1-2	TGCGCCAGCAGCCAAGATGCGTATTGGGGACAGGGGTATGGCTACACCTTC	CASSQDAYWGQGYGYTF
-	TRBV4-1	-	TRBJ2-3	TGCGCCAGCAGCCGTCGACAAGACCTCCCCACAGATACGCAGTATTTT	CASSRRQDLPTDTQYF
-	TRBV12-3/TRBV12-4	TRBD1	TRBJ1-1	TGTGCCAGCAGTCCTGGACAGGGCCCGGGGGCTTTCTTT	CASSPGQGPGAFF
many	TRBV12-5	TRBD2	TRBJ2-1	TGTGCTAGTGGTTCGCCGGTTATAGCGGGAAATGAGCAGTTCTTC	CASGSPVIAGNEQFF
-	TRBV7-2	TRBD1	TRBJ2-7	TGTGCCAGCAGCTTAGGAATCCAGGGGGCCGGCGAGCAGTACTTC	CASSLGIQGAGEQYF
-	TRBV29-1	-	TRBJ2-1	TGCAGCGTTGAAGCAGGCCAAAATGAGCAGTTCTTC	CSVEAGQNEQFF
many	TRBV7-3	-	TRBJ1-6	TGTGCCAGCAGTCCGGCGGCAGGGAATTCACCCCTCCACTTT	CASSPAAGNSPLHF
many	TRBV29-1	-	TRBJ1-1	TGCAGCGTTGTCCGGGAGACTGAAGCTTTCTTT	CSVVRETEAFF
few	TRBV7-8	TRBD2	TRBJ2-7	TGTGCCAGCAGCCACCTGGGAGGTCTAGCGGGGCCTTACGAGCAGTACTTC	CASSHLGGLAGPYEQYF
few	TRBV10-2	-	TRBJ2-7	TGCGCCAGCAGTGTTAGCCCAGTTCAATACGAGCAGTACTTC	CASSVSPVQYEQYF
-	TRBV10-3	-	TRBJ1-2	TGTGCCATCAGCGACCGGGGAGGGGCCAACTATGGCTACACCTTC	CAISDRGGANYGYTF
many	TRBV5-1	TRBD1	TRBJ2-3	TGCGCCAGCAGCAGGGGGACAGGACGGGCAGATACGCAGTATTTT	CASSRGTGRADTQYF
few	TRBV6-5	TRBD2	TRBJ2-3	TGTGCCAGCAGCTACGTAAGGCGGGGGAGCACAGATACGCAGTATTTT	CASSYVRRGSTDTQYF
-	TRBV12-3/TRBV12-4	TRBD1	TRBJ1-5	TGTGCCAGCAGTCGGGACAGACCTTTCAATCAGCCCCAGCATTTT	CASSRDRPFNQPQHF
few	TRBV12-3/TRBV12-4	-	TRBJ2-1	TGTGCCAGCAGTTTAGGACGGGGCGACCCGTACAATGAGCAGTTCTTC	CASSLGRGDPYNEQFF
few	TRBV7-8	TRBD2	TRBJ2-5	TGTGCCAGCAGCAAGGGACTAGCTTGGGAGACCCAGTACTTC	CASSKGLAWETQYF
many	TRBV29-1	-	TRBJ2-5	TGCAGCGTTTCCAGGAGACTCAAAGAGACCCAGTACTTC	CSVSRRLKETQYF
many	TRBV20-1	TRBD2	TRBJ2-1	TGCAGTGCTAGGGGGGGGGAGCTTTCGTACAATGAGCAGTTCTTC	CSARGGELSYNEQFF
few	TRBV3-1	-	TRBJ2-5	TGTGCCAGCAGCCAAGTCGGGCGAGAGACCCAGTACTTC	CASSQVGRETQYF
many	TRBV7-6	-	TRBJ2-5	TGTGCCAGCAGCTTCATTCCGACATTGTCGTTACAAGAGACCCAGTACTTC	CASSFIPTLSLQETQYF
many	TRBV20-1	-	TRBJ2-3	TGCAGTGCTAGAGATGGGGGGGCTTTCACAGATACGCAGTATTTT	CSARDGGAFTDTQYF
-	TRBV6-1	-	TRBJ2-7	TGTGCCAGCAGCAAGTGGGCAGGGGTGGACCAGTACTCGTACTTC	CASSKWAGVDQYSYF
-	TRBV11-1	-	TRBJ1-1	TGTGCCAGCAGCTTAGAGTTCGGCGACAATGAAGCTTTCTTT	CASSLEFGDNEAFF
few	TRBV5-1	TRBD1	TRBJ2-1	TGCGCCAGCAGCTACGGGACAGGGGAATTCTTC	CASSYGTGEFF
-	TRBV20-1	-	TRBJ2-7	TGCAGTGCTAGAGATGGGTTTTACGAGCAGTACTTC	CSARDGFYEQYF
many	TRBV12-3/TRBV12-4	-	TRBJ2-1	TGTGCCAGCAGTTTAAAAGTTACCTACAATGAGCAGTTCTTC	CASSLKVTYNEQFF
many	TRBV5-1	-	TRBJ1-4	TGCGCCAGCAGCCCCGGGGGCAGTCTTCGAAAACTGTTTTTT	CASSPGGSLRKLFF
-	TRBV5-5	-	TRBJ2-7	TGTGCCAGCAGCACAAGTTGGACAGCCTACGAGCAGTACTTC	CASSTSWTAYEQYF
few	TRBV20-1	-	TRBJ1-6	TGCAGTGCTAGAGATAGGACCAGCTCCTATAATTCACCCCTCCACTTT	CSARDRTSSYNSPLHF
many	TRBV29-1	TRBD1	TRBJ2-7	TGCAGCGTCGTGACAGGGATTTCCTACGAGCAGTACTTC	CSVVTGISYEQYF
-	TRBV4-3	-	TRBJ2-1	TGCGCCAGCAGCCCTGGGACCGACCGGCCGAGGAATGAGCAGTTCTTC	CASSPGTDRPRNEQFF
-	TRBV6-5	-	TRBJ2-3	TGTGCCAGCAGTTACTCGATGCCCTCGGCGGGCCTCAGCGCAGATACGCAGTATTTT	CASSYSMPSAGLSADTQYF
-	TRBV12-3/TRBV12-4	-	TRBJ1-1	TGTGCCAGCAGTTTAGCTGGTTGGGAACGGCGGGACACTGAAGCTTTCTTT	CASSLAGWERRDTEAFF
many	TRBV20-1	TRBD1	TRBJ2-1	TGCAGTTCATATTGCGGGTGGGACAGGGGATACTACAATGAGCAGTTCTTC	CSSYCGWDRGYYNEQFF
many	TRBV10-3	-	TRBJ2-7	TGTGCCATCAGTGAAGTCACAGGATCGACGTACAACTACGAGCAGTACTTC	CAISEVTGSTYNYEQYF
many	TRBV4-3	-	TRBJ2-7	TGCGCCAGCAGCCCGGGCGCAGGGAGCTCCTACGAGCAGTACTTC	CASSPGAGSSYEQYF
-	TRBV20-1	-	TRBJ1-1	TGCAGTGCCCGCCGGGGGGCCCCGACCGAAGCTTTCTTT	CSARRGAPTEAFF
many	TRBV30	-	TRBJ1-1	TGTGCCTGGAGTGTAGGCCTGGGCGCCCCGAACACTGAAGCTTTCTTT	CAWSVGLGAPNTEAFF
-	TRBV29-1	-	TRBJ2-7	TGCAGCGTTGATGAAGGGGGGGCCGGATCCTACGAGCAGTACTTC	CSVDEGGAGSYEQYF
few	TRBV7-8	TRBD2	TRBJ2-5	TGTGCCAGCAGCTTTGGGGGACTAGAACTACAAGAGACCCAGTACTTC	CASSFGGLELQETQYF
many	TRBV7-9	-	TRBJ2-1	TGTGCCAGCACCCTTTTGAACAGGCCCAATGAGCAGTTCTTC	CASTLLNRPNEQFF
few	TRBV20-1	TRBD1	TRBJ1-5	TGCAGTGCTAGTCAATGGGACAGGTACAATCAGCCCCAGCATTTT	CSASQWDRYNQPQHF
few	TRBV11-2	TRBD1	TRBJ2-6	TGTGCCAGCAGCTCGCCGACAGGGGTCCCCACTGGGGCCAACGTCCTGACTTTC	CASSSPTGVPTGANVLTF
many	TRBV29-1	-	TRBJ1-4	TGCAGCGCACCGCGGGGGTTCGATGAAAAACTGTTTTTT	CSAPRGFDEKLFF
few	TRBV12-3/TRBV12-4	-	TRBJ1-4	TGTGCCAGCACCCACTCGGAAAAACTGTTTTTT	CASTHSEKLFF
few	TRBV5-1	-	TRBJ2-5	TGCGCCAGCAGCTTGGGCGACGGGACCCAGTACTTC	CASSLGDGTQYF
many	TRBV29-1	TRBD2	TRBJ2-3	TGCAGCGCAATGACCGTGTGGGGGGGTGGAGGCACAGATACGCAGTATTTT	CSAMTVWGGGGTDTQYF
-	TRBV4-3	-	TRBJ2-3	TGCGCCAGCAGCCAAGATCGACTCCCCACAGATACGCAGTATTTT	CASSQDRLPTDTQYF
-	TRBV20-1	TRBD2	TRBJ2-2	TGCAGTGCTAGAGATGGGAGGGCCCCGTCCCGCTCGAACACCGGGGAGCTGTTTTTT	CSARDGRAPSRSNTGELFF
many	TRBV12-3/TRBV12-4	-	TRBJ1-5	TGTGCCAGCAACCTGGGAGGACAGAGCAATCAGCCCCAGCATTTT	CASNLGGQSNQPQHF
few	TRBV12-3/TRBV12-4	-	TRBJ1-5	TGTGCCAGCAGTTTAGAGGGGGGACAAGCAAATCAGCCCCAGCATTTT	CASSLEGGQANQPQHF
few	TRBV7-9	-	TRBJ2-1	TGTGCCAGCAGCACAGGGTCGGATGAGCAGTTCTTC	CASSTGSDEQFF